This TCR beta chain appears in the sequencing data of a study of cytomegalovirus exposure and HLA in healthy donors. Study-wide findings and caveats: The TCR clusters that emerged in the first cohort tended, a later analysis found, to co-occur in the approximately 110 validation repertoires. The authors confirmed in vitro that three CMV-associated chains were specific for CMV antigens.

Libraries were prepared by immunoSEQ multiplex PCR; TCRdb keeps only in-frame clonotypes and omits some of them. Of roughly 140,000 clones in the sample, approximately 91% were seen once. Germline assignment: CDR1 GTSNPN and CDR2 SVGIG (reference sequence). This CDR3 region has 12 residues. V lost 3 bases and J lost 6, with 9 bases in between. Comment on this clone: What it binds is unknown.

Sequenced input: PBMCs. This receptor was taken from a woman aged 18-29 years in good health and CMV-seropositive. This chain links TRBV30 with TRBJ1-5; a weak D match, TRBD1 (5 bases). As DNA, the CDR3 is TGTGCCTGGAGGAACGGGGGTCAGCCCCAGCATTTT. This encodes CAWRNGGQPQHF.